This T cell receptor beta chain comes out of a study of blood T cell repertoires in COVID-19. The CDR3 has 15 residues. Germline V lookup: CDR1 MGHRA, CDR2 YSYEKL. The trim removed 0 bases at V and 4 bases at J, leaving 5 bases unmatched. This clone has more than one count but fewer than ten. The table came from immunoSEQ multiplex PCR; TCRdb's copy has only in-frame clones and leaves some out. Among 100,000 or so clones listed, 80% to 90% were seen once. The sample was peripheral blood. This TCR was recovered from a woman over 75 with acute or convalescent COVID-19. The V and J genes are TRBV4-1 and TRBJ1-2; 7 positions agree with TRBD1. The CDR3, as DNA: TGCGCCAGCAGCCAAGAAACAGGGGCGGCCTATGGCTACACCTTC. It encodes CASSQETGAAYGYTF.